This T cell receptor (beta chain) was recorded in a study of T cell changes during pregnancy in multiple sclerosis. The V end was cut by 2 bases, the J end by 7 bases, with 8 bases between. The CDR3 spans 13 residues. CDR1 is PRHDT and CDR2 is FYEKMQ in the germline V gene (reference sequence). Sequenced by immunoSEQ multiplex PCR; TCRdb stores in-frame clones only, minus some. Of approximately 66,000 clones in the sample, roughly nine tenths were seen once. This clonotype was sampled from a female donor with multiple sclerosis, enrolled in a pregnancy study. The starting material was CD8+ T cells from peripheral blood mononuclear cells, obtained before pregnancy. The chain employs TRBV13 and TRBJ2-2, with a tentative D call TRBD1 (5 bases). CDR3 sequence reads: CASSLQGFGELFF. The CDR3 coding sequence is TGTGCCAGCAGCTTACAGGGCTTCGGGGAGCTGTTTTTT.